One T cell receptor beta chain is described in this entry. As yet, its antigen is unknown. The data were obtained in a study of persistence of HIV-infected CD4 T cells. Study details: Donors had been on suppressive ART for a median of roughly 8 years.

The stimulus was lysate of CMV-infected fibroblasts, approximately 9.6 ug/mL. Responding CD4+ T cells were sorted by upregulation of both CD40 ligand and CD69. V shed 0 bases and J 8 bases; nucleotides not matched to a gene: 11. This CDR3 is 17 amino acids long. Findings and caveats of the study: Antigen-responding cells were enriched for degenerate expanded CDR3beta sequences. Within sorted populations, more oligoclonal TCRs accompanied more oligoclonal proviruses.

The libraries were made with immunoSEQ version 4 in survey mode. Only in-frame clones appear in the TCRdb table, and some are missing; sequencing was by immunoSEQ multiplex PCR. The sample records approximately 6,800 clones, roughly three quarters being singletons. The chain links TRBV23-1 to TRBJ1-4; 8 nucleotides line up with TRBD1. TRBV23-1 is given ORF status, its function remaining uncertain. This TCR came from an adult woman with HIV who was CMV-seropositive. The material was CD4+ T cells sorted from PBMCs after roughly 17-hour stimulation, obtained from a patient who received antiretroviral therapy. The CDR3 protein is CASSQSGDRGCREKLFF. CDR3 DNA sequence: TGCGCCAGCAGTCAATCGGGCGACAGGGGATGTAGGGAAAAACTGTTTTTT.